This T cell receptor (beta chain) derives from a study of cytomegalovirus exposure and HLA in healthy donors. Study details: The Caucasian-associated ancestry cluster contained about 80% of the roughly 400 genotyped donors. Study-wide findings and caveats: A few chains linked to CMV were shown in vitro to be specific for CMV antigens. As immune exposure information, only CMV serostatus was available. Cytomegalovirus association was listed for 164 TCR beta chains.

With 60 Vbeta and 13 Jbeta primers, the PCR was carried out. Generated by immunoSEQ multiplex PCR, the TCRdb table keeps only in-frame clones and is missing some. The sample carries some 150,000 clones, over 60% recorded once. Regarding this clone: Its matching antigen is unknown.

Germline V CDR1 and CDR2: SGHRS, YFSETQ. The germline V and J ends were trimmed by 7 bases and 1 base, with 8 bases remaining between them. The CDR3 is made up of 12 amino acids. The chain uses TRBV5-1 and TRBJ1-1; D call uncertain. Sequences were obtained from PBMCs. This clonotype was obtained from a woman aged 25 to 39 in good health and CMV-seronegative. The CDR3 nucleotides read TGCGCCAGCGGGCCCAGGAACACTGAAGCTTTCTTT. It encodes CASGPRNTEAFF.